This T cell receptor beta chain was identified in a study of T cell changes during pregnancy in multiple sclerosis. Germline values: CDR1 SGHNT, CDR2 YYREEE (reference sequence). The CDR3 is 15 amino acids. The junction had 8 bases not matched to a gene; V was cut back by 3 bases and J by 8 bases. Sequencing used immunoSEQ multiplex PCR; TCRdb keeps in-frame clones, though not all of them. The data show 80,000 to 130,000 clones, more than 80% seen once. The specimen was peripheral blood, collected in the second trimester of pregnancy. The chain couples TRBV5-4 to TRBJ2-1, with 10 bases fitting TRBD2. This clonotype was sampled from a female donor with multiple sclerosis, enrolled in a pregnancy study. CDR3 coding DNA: TGTGCCAGCAGCTCACCTAGCGGGGGAGGCGATGAGCAGTTCTTC. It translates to CASSSPSGGGDEQFF.